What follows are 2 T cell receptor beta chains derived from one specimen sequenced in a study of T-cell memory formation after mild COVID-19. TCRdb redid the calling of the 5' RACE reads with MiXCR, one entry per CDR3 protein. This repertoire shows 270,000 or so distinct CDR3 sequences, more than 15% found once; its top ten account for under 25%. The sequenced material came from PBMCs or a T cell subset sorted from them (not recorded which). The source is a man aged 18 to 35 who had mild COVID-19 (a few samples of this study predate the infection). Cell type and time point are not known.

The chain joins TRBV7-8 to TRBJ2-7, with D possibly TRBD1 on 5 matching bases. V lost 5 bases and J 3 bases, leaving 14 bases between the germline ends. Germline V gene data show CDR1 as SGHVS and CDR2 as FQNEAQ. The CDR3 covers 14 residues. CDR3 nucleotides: TGTGCCAGCAGCCCGGCACGCGGACACTACGAGCAGTACTTC. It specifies CASSPARGHYEQYF.

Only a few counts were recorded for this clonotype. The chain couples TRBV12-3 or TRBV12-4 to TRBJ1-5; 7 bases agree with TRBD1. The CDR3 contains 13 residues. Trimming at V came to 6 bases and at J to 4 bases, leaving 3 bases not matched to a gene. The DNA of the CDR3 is TGTGCCAGCAGAGAGACAGGGAATCAGCCCCAGCATTTT. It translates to CASRETGNQPQHF.